The next 22 T cell receptor beta chains were all read from a single sample in a study of T cells in tumors after PD-1 blockade. TCRdb's table, derived via immunoSEQ multiplex PCR, lists solely in-frame clones and lacks some. The top ten clones hold 16% of a sample with about 47,000 clones, 75% to 85% of them seen once. Sequenced here: PBMCs, sampled before anti-PD-1 treatment. The source of these receptors is a human donor with basal cell carcinoma.

The J gene is TRBJ2-3, the V gene TRBV9, with D hard to call. CDR1 and CDR2 (germline): SGDLS, YYNGEE. Trimming took off 4 bases at V and 1 base at J, with 10 bases between the two ends. The CDR3 is made up of 14 amino acids. DNA for the CDR3: TGTGCCAGCAGCTATCTGGTCGGCACAGATACGCAGTATTTT. It specifies CASSYLVGTDTQYF.

The chain is built from TRBV12-3 or TRBV12-4 and TRBJ1-2; D is perhaps TRBD1 (5 bases). This CDR3 spans 13 amino acids. The germline V and J ends were trimmed by 7 bases and 7 bases, with 16 bases remaining between them. The CDR3 bases are TGTGCCAGCAAGGCCAGGGTGTTGAGTGGCTACACCTTC. This codes for CASKARVLSGYTF.

The chain uses TRBV28 and TRBJ1-2; possible D gene TRBD1, 5 bases. The V gene lost 5 bases and the J gene lost 4 bases, with 14 bases spanning the gap. Germline CDR1 MDHEN, CDR2 SYDVKM. This CDR3 spans 14 amino acids. The CDR3 coding sequence is TGTGCCAGCAGTCCGGGACCCCAGGTCTATGGCTACACCTTC. This sequence encodes CASSPGPQVYGYTF.

The rearrangement uses TRBV7-6 and TRBJ2-1; TRBD1 matches 10 bases. The CDR3 totals 15 residues. Germline trimming cut 4 bases from V and 4 bases from J; bases unmatched to any gene: 4. Germline CDR1 is SGHVS and CDR2 is FNYEAQ. This chain's CDR3 is CASSWDRGNYNEQFF. The CDR3 DNA reads TGTGCCAGCAGCTGGGACAGGGGAAATTACAATGAGCAGTTCTTC. The full variable domain, in which reference TRBV7-6 and TRBJ2-1 provide the parts outside the CDR3, is GAGVSQSPRYKVTKRGQDVALRCDPISGHVSLYWYRQALGQGPEFLTYFNYEAQQDKSGLPNDRFSAERPEGSISTLTIQRTEQRDSAMYRCASSWDRGNYNEQFFGPGTRLTVL.

The rearrangement uses TRBV2 and TRBJ2-7, with a tentative D call TRBD1 (7 bases). The germline CDR1 and CDR2 sequences are SNHLY and FYNNEI. There are 12 residues in the CDR3. With 8 bases removed from V and 6 bases from J, the gap between germline ends came to 14 bases. This chain's CDR3 is CASGQGGSEQYF. As DNA, the CDR3 is TGTGCCAGCGGGCAGGGGGGCTCCGAGCAGTACTTC.

The chain employs TRBV2 and TRBJ2-2, with a possible D match to TRBD1 (5 bases). The V gene's germline CDR1 is SNHLY and CDR2 FYNNEI. The CDR3 is 14 amino acids. Trimming removed 5 bases at V and 2 bases at J, with 9 bases between. CDR3 protein: CASSRQGNTGELFF. CDR3 DNA sequence: TGTGCCAGCAGTCGGCAGGGCAACACCGGGGAGCTGTTTTTT.

V gene TRBV25-1 combines with J gene TRBJ2-1, with 9 bases identical to TRBD1. V lost 5 bases to trimming and J lost 6 bases; unmatched junction nucleotides: 14. Germline CDR1 is MGHDK and CDR2 is SYGVNS. The CDR3 is made up of 17 amino acids. This chain's CDR3 is CASSPKRGDRVSNEQFF. CDR3 bases: TGTGCCAGCAGTCCAAAAAGGGGGGACAGGGTATCCAATGAGCAGTTCTTC.

The chain links TRBV3-1 (or the pseudogene TRBV3-2) to TRBJ1-6; D unresolved. This CDR3 is 15 amino acids long. V was cut by 1 base and J by 8 bases, with 12 bases left in between. Germline assignment: CDR1 LGHDT and CDR2 YNNKEL (reference sequence). In DNA form, the CDR3 reads TGTGCCAGCAGCCAAGGTCGACAAGGGCATTCACCCCTCCACTTT. It translates to CASSQGRQGHSPLHF.

This clone appeared once. V gene TRBV2 combines with J gene TRBJ1-2; unclear D gene. Germline CDR1 and CDR2: SNHLY and FYNNEI. V lost 3 bases and J 5 bases, leaving 4 bases between the germline ends. The CDR3 is 11 amino acids. CDR3 protein: CASSDGYGYTF. CDR3 nucleotide sequence: TGTGCCAGCAGTGACGGTTATGGCTACACCTTC.

The rearrangement joins TRBV5-4 to TRBJ2-3; D is ambiguous. The CDR3 length is 14 residues. V was cut by 5 bases and J by 3 bases, with 13 bases left in between. CDR1 and CDR2 (germline): SGHNT, YYREEE (reference sequence). Here the CDR3 DNA reads TGTGCCAGCAGTTCCCCTTCAAGGACAGATACGCAGTATTTT. Translating gives CASSSPSRTDTQYF.

The rearrangement links TRBV6-5 to TRBJ1-4; the D is unclear. V dropped 1 base and J dropped 3 bases, with 9 bases sitting between them. This CDR3 spans 15 amino acids. CDR1 MNHEY and CDR2 SVGAGI come from the germline V gene. The CDR3 region has the DNA TGTGCCAGCAGTTACTTTGGTGGGGCTAATGAAAAACTGTTTTTT. Amino acid sequence: CASSYFGGANEKLFF.

The chain joins TRBV9 to TRBJ2-4; 10 positions match TRBD2. This CDR3 is built from 16 residues. Germline V lookup: CDR1 SGDLS, CDR2 YYNGEE. Trimming took 0 bases from V and 6 from J; bases not matched to a gene: 6. In nucleotides, the CDR3 is TGTGCCAGCAGCGTAGAGTCTAGCGGGAGCATAAACATTCAGTACTTC. Its translation: CASSVESSGSINIQYF.

The chain couples TRBV24-1 to TRBJ1-2; 11 bases fit TRBD1. Trimming at V came to 2 bases and at J to 5 bases, leaving 3 bases not matched to a gene. The CDR3 extends over 15 amino acids. Germline V gene data show CDR1 as KGHDR and CDR2 as SFDVKD. The CDR3 protein is CATSDWTGGGYGYTF. Here the CDR3 DNA reads TGTGCCACCAGTGATTGGACAGGGGGCGGGTATGGCTACACCTTC.

V gene TRBV19 combines with J gene TRBJ1-6, with D maybe TRBD1 (5 bases). V was cut by 4 bases and J by 5 bases, with 18 bases left in between. Germline values: CDR1 LNHDA, CDR2 SQIVND (reference sequence). The CDR3 is 17 amino acids. CDR3 loop: CASSTAPWDGNNSPLHF. The CDR3 DNA sequence: TGTGCCAGTAGTACAGCTCCTTGGGACGGAAATAATTCACCCCTCCACTTT.

This clone was seen once. The chain recombines TRBV7-3 with TRBJ1-2; TRBD1 is a possible D gene (5 bases). The CDR3 consists of 15 residues. The germline V gene has CDR1 SGHTA and CDR2 FQGTGA. V lost 2 bases and J lost 4, with 14 bases in between. The CDR3 sequence: CASSLASQGPYGYTF. In nucleotides, the CDR3 is TGTGCCAGCAGCTTAGCGAGTCAGGGTCCCTATGGCTACACCTTC.

This rearrangement joins TRBV10-3 to TRBJ2-2; D is perhaps TRBD2 (5 bases). This CDR3 is 13 amino acids long. Germline CDR1 ENHRY, CDR2 SYGVKD. The V and J ends lost 5 bases and 6 bases respectively, with 10 bases between them. CDR3 nucleotide sequence: TGTGCCATCAGTCGGACTTCGCCCGGGGAGCTGTTTTTT. Amino acid sequence: CAISRTSPGELFF.

This clone came up once. This chain joins TRBV19 and TRBJ1-5; TRBD1 might be the D (5 bases). Trimming pared 6 bases from V and 3 bases from J, leaving 15 bases between. Germline V CDR1 and CDR2: LNHDA, SQIVND (reference sequence). The CDR3 contains 15 residues. CDR3 sequence reads: CASSLGAGYNQPQHF. CDR3 bases: TGTGCCAGTAGCTTAGGGGCAGGGTACAATCAGCCCCAGCATTTT.

The chain links TRBV5-4 to TRBJ2-1, with D perhaps matching TRBD1 (6 bases). Per germline, CDR1 SGHNT and CDR2 YYREEE (reference sequence). V was pared by 4 bases and J by 6 bases, with 20 bases between. The CDR3 has 16 residues. The CDR3 nucleotides read TGTGCCAGCAGCAGCTACAGGGAAGTGGTCGGCAATGAGCAGTTCTTC. This encodes CASSSYREVVGNEQFF.

The gene calls are TRBV28 and TRBJ2-5; a possible D gene is TRBD1 (6 bases). The CDR3 has 14 residues. V lost 6 bases, J lost 2 bases, and 13 bases lay in between. Germline V lookup: CDR1 MDHEN, CDR2 SYDVKM. The CDR3 loop reads CASSQGTVQETQYF. The CDR3 coding sequence is TGTGCCAGCAGCCAGGGGACCGTACAAGAGACCCAGTACTTC.

This clone was observed a few times. This chain links TRBV2 with TRBJ1-3; maybe TRBD1 (6 bases). V was clipped by 4 bases and J by 3 bases, with 13 bases between them. The CDR3 is 15 residues long. Germline CDR1 is SNHLY and CDR2 is FYNNEI. The CDR3 reads CASSGMTGSGNTIYF. DNA of the CDR3: TGTGCCAGCAGTGGAATGACAGGCAGTGGAAACACCATATATTTT. Together with reference TRBV2 and TRBJ1-3, the CDR3 gives the full variable domain: EPEVTQTPSHQVTQMGQEVILRCVPISNHLYFYWYRQILGQKVEFLVSFYNNEISEKSEIFDDQFSVERPDGSNFTLKIRSTKLEDSAMYFCASSGMTGSGNTIYFGEGSWLTVV.

This clone was detected a few times. V and J are TRBV3-1 (or the pseudogene TRBV3-2) and TRBJ1-3; no clear D gene. Germline CDR1 and CDR2: LGHDT and YNNKEL (reference sequence). V was trimmed by 3 bases and J by 8 bases, leaving 17 bases between them. CDR3 size: 15 residues. CDR3 DNA sequence: TGTGCCAGCAGCCAGCCGGGCCGGGGAGTCGACACCATATATTTT. This sequence encodes CASSQPGRGVDTIYF.

J is TRBJ2-7 and V is TRBV5-6; D is unclear. Trimming stripped 0 bases from V and 3 bases from J, with 10 bases between. Germline CDR1 SGHDT, CDR2 YYEEEE. This CDR3 has 14 amino acids. CDR3: CASSLVSADYEQYF. In DNA, the CDR3 is TGTGCCAGCAGCTTGGTTTCGGCGGACTACGAGCAGTACTTC.